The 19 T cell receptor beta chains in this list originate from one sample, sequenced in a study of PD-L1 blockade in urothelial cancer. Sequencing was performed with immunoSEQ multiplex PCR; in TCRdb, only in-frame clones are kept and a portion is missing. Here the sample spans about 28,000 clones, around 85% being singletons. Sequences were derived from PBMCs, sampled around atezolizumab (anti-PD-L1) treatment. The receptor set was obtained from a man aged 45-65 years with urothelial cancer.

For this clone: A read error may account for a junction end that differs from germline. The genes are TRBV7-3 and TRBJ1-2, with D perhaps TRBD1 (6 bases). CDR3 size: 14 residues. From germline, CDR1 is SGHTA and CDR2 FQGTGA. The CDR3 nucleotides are TGTGTCAGCAGCTCTCAGGGGAATTACGATGGCTACACCTTC. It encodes CVSSSQGNYDGYTF.

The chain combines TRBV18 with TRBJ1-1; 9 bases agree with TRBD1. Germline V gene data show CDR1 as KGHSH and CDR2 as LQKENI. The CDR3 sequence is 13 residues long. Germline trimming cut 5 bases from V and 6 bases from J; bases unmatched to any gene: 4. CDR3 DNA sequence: TGTGCCAGCTCAACAGACAGGGGGGCTGAAGCTTTCTTT. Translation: CASSTDRGAEAFF.

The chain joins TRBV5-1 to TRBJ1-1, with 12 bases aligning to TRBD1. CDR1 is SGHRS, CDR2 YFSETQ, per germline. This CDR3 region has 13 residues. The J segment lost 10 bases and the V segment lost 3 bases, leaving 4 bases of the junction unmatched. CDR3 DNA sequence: TGCGCCAGCAGCTCGGGACAGGGGGCTTCAGCTTTCTTT. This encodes CASSSGQGASAFF.

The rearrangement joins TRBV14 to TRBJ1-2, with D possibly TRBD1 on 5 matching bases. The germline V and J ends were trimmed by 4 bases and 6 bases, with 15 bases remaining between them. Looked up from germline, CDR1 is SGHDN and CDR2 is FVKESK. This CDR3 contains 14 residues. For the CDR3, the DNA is TGTGCCAGCAGCCGTATTCGTGGGGCTGATGGCTACACCTTC. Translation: CASSRIRGADGYTF.

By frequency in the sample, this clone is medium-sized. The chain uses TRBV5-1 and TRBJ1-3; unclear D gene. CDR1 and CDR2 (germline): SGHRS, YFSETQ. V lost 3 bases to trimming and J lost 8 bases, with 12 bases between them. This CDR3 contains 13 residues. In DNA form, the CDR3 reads TGCGCCAGCAGCTCGGACCTCGGGGACACCATATATTTT. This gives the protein CASSSDLGDTIYF. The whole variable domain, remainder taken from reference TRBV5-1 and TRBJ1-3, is KAGVTQTPRYLIKTRGQQVTLSCSPISGHRSVSWYQQTPGQGLQFLFEYFSETQRNKGNFPGRFSGRQFSNSRSEMNVSTLELGDSALYLCASSSDLGDTIYFGEGSWLTVV.

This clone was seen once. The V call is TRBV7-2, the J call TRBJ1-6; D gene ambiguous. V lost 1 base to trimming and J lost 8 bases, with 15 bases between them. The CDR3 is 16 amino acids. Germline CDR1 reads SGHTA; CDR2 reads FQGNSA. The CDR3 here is CASSLVAGSQYSPLHF. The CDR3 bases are TGTGCCAGCAGCTTAGTCGCGGGCTCCCAATATTCACCCCTCCACTTT. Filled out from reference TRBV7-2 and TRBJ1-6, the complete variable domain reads GAGVSQSPSNKVTEKGKDVELRCDPISGHTALYWYRQSLGQGLEFLIYFQGNSAPDKSGLPSDRFSAERTGGSVSTLTIQRTQQEDSAVYLCASSLVAGSQYSPLHFGNGTRLTVT.

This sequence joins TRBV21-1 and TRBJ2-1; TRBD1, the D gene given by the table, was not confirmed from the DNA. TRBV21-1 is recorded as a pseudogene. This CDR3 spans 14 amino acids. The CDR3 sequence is CASRGQVSYNEQFF. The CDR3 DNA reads TGTGCCAGCAGGGGACAGGTGTCCTACAATGAGCAGTTCTTC.

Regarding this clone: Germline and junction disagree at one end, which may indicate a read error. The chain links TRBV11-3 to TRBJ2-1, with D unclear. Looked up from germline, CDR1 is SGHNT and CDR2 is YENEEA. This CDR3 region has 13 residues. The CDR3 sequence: CATSVGPDNEQFF. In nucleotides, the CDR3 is TGTGCCACCAGCGTTGGGCCGGACAATGAGCAGTTCTTC.

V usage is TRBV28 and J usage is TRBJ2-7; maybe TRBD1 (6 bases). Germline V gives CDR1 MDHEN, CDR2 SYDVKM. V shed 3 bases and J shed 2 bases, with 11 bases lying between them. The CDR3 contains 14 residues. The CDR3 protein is CASSFGGQPYEQYV. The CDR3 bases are TGTGCCAGCAGTTTCGGAGGACAGCCCTACGAGCAGTACGTC.

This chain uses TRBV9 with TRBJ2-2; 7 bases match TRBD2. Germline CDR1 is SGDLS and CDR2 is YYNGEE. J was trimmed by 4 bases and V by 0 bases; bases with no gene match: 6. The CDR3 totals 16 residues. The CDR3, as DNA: TGTGCCAGCAGCGTAGGGGGAGGGGAGGGCACCGGGGAGCTGTTTTTT. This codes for CASSVGGGEGTGELFF.

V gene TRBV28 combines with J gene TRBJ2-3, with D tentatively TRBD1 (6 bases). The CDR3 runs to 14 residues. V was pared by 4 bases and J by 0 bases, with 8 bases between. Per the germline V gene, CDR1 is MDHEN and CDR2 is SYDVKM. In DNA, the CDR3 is TGTGCCAGCAGTTCGGGACAAAGCACAGATACGCAGTATTTT. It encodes CASSSGQSTDTQYF.

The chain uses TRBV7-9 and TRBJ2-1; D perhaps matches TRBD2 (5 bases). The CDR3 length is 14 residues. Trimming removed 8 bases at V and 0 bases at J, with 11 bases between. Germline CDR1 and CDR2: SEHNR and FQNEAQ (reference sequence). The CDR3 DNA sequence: TGTGCCAGCGGGAGACGGAGCTCCTACAATGAGCAGTTCTTC. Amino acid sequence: CASGRRSSYNEQFF.

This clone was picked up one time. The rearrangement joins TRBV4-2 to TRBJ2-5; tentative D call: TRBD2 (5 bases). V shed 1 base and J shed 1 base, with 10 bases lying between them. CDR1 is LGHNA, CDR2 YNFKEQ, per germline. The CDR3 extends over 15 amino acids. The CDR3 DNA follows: TGTGCCAGCAGCCAAGCTACCAGCGGCCAAGAGACCCAGTACTTC. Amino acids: CASSQATSGQETQYF.

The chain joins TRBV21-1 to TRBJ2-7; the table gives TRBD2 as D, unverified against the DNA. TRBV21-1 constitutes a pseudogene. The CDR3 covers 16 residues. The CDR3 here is CASRPGLAGNIYEQYV. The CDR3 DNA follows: TGTGCCAGCAGACCGGGACTAGCGGGAAATATCTACGAGCAGTACGTC.

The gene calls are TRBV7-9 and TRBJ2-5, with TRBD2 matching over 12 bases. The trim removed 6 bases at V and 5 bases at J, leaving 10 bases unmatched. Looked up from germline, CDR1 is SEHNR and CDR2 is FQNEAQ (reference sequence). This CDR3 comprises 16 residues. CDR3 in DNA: TGTGCCAGCAGGCAGACTAGCGGGGGACCTCAGGAGACCCAGTACTTC. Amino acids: CASRQTSGGPQETQYF. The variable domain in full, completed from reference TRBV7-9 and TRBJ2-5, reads DTGVSQNPRHKITKRGQNVTFRCDPISEHNRLYWYRQTLGQGPEFLTYFQNEAQLEKSRLLSDRFSAERPKGSFSTLEIQRTEQGDSAMYLCASRQTSGGPQETQYFGPGTRLLVL.

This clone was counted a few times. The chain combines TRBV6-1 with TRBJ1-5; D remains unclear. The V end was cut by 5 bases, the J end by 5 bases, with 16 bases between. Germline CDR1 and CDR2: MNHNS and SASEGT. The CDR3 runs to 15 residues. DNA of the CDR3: TGTGCCAGCAGTCTTAAGGCGGGAGTTGATCAGCCCCAGCATTTT. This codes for CASSLKAGVDQPQHF.

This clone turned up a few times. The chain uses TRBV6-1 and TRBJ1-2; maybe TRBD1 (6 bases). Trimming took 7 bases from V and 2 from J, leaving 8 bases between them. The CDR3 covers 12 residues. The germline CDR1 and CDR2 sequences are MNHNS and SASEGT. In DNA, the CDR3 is TGTGCCAGCAACGGACAGAACTATGGCTACACCTTC. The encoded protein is CASNGQNYGYTF.

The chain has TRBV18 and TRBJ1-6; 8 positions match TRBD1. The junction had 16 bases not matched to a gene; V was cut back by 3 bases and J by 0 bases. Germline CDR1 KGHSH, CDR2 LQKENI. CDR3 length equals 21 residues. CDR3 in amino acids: CASSPLRLLRTGSSYNSPLHF. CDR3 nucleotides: TGTGCCAGCTCACCCCTCCGCCTTCTGAGGACAGGGAGCTCCTATAATTCACCCCTCCACTTT.

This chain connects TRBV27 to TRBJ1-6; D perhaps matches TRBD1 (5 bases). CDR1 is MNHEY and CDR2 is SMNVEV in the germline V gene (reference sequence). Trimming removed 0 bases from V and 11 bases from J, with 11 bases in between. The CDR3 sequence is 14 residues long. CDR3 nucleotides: TGTGCCAGCAGTTTATCGGGGCCCGTGACACCCCTCCACTTT. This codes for CASSLSGPVTPLHF.